This T cell receptor (beta chain) originates from a study of control samples from healthy donors and cancer patients (TCRdb year 2020). About this clone: The antigen this receptor binds is unknown. Within one base of it there is no much larger clone, and no base qualities were kept.

Library prep was done by the immunoSEQ multiplex PCR assay. Not all clones reach the TCRdb copy of this immuneACCESS table, which keeps in-frame sequences only. Checked studies attribute under half of the gap to unresolved V genes and leave the rest unexplained. Across this sample there are about 75,000 clones, with approximately 94% seen only once. The ten largest clones add up to under 7.5% of the sample. From cysteine to phenylalanine, the CDR3 is 14 amino acids long. Kept here is only the CDR3 DNA, which spans 42 bases and is read in frame from base 1. V was cut back by 9 bases and J by 2 bases, leaving a gap of 15 bases between them. Per the germline V gene, LGHNT is the CDR1 and FRNRAP is the CDR2.

The source is a woman in her thirties or forties in good health. Material: blood. The chain couples TRBV12-5 to TRBJ2-3, with TRBD1 perhaps the D gene, on 6 matching bases. The DNA sequence reads TGTGCTAGCCTTAAGGACAGCTACACAGATACGCAGTATTTT. It translates to CASLKDSYTDTQYF.